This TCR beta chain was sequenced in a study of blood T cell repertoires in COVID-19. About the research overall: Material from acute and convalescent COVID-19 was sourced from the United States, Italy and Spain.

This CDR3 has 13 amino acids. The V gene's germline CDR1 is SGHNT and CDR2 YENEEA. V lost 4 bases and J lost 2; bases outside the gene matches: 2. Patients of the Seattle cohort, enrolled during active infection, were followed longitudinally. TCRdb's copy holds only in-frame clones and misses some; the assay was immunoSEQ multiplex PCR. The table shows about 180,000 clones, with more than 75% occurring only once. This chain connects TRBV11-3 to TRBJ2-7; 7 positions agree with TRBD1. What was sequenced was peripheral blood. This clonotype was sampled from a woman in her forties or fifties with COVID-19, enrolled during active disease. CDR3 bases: TGTGCCAGCAGCTCTCAGGGGGCCTACGAGCAGTACTTC. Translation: CASSSQGAYEQYF.